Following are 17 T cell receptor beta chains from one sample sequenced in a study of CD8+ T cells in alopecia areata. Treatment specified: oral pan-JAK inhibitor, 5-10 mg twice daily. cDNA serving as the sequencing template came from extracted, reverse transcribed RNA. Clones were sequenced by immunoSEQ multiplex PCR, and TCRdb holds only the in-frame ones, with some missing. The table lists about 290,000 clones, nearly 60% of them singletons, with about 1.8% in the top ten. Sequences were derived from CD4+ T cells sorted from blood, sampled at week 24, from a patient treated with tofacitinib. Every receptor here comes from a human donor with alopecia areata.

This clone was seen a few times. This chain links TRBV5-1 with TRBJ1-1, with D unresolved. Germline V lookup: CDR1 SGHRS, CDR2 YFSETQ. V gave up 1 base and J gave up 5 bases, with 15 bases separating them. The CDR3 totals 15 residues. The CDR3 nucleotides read TGCGCCAGCAGCTTGATCGCCCAACTCGGGACTGAAGCTTTCTTT. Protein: CASSLIAQLGTEAFF.

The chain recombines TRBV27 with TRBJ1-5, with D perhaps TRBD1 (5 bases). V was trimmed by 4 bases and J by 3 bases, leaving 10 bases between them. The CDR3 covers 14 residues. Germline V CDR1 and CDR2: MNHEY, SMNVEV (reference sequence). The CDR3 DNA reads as TGTGCCAGCAGTTCCAGGGCTCTCAATCAGCCCCAGCATTTT. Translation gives CASSSRALNQPQHF.

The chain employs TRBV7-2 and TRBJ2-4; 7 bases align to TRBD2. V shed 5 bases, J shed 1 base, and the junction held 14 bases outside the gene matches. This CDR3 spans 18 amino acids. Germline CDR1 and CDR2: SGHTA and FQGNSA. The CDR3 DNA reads TGTGCCAGCAGCCTCCCCCGGGGGGTTCCCTCGGCCAAAAACATTCAGTACTTC. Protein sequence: CASSLPRGVPSAKNIQYF.

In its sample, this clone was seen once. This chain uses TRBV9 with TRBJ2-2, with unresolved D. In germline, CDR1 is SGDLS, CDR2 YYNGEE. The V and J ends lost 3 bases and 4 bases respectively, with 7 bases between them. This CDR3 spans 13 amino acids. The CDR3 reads CASSAGFTGELFF. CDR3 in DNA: TGTGCCAGCAGCGCCGGATTCACCGGGGAGCTGTTTTTT.

The CDR3 is CSVRDRAIKQYF. DNA of the CDR3: TGCAGCGTCCGGGACAGGGCCATCAAGCAGTACTTC. The chain couples TRBV29-1 to TRBJ2-7, with TRBD1 matching 9 bases. Germline V lookup: CDR1 SQVTM, CDR2 ANQGSEA. V lost 6 bases and J lost 8; bases outside the gene matches: 8. The CDR3 loop spans 12 amino acids.

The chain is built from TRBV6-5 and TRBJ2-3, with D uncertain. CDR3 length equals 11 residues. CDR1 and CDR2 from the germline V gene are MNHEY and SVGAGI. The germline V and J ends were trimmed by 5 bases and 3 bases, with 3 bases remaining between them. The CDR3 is CASSTTDTQYF. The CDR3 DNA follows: TGTGCCAGCAGTACTACAGATACGCAGTATTTT.

The CDR3 region has the DNA TGTGCCAGCAGCTTAAGGGGAGGAGTAGCGGGGAATGAGCAGTTCTTC. Its protein is CASSLRGGVAGNEQFF. The chain combines TRBV7-9 with TRBJ2-1; TRBD2 aligns across 8 bases. This CDR3 comprises 16 residues. Germline lookup yields CDR1 SEHNR and CDR2 FQNEAQ (reference sequence). V lost 2 bases, J lost 7 bases, and 10 bases stayed unmatched.

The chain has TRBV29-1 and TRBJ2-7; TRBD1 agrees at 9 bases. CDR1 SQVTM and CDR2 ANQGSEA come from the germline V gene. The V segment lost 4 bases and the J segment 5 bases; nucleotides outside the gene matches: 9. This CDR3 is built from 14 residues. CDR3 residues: CSVAPGQGSHEQYF. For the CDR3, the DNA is TGCAGCGTTGCCCCGGGACAGGGTAGCCACGAGCAGTACTTC.

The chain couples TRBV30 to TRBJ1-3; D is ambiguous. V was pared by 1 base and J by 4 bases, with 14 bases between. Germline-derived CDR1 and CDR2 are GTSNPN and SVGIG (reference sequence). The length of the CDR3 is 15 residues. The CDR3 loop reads CAWSATRTRGNTIYF. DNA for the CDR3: TGTGCCTGGAGTGCAACCCGGACGCGGGGAAACACCATATATTTT. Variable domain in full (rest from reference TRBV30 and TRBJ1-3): SQTIHQWPATLVQPVGSPLSLECTVEGTSNPNLYWYRQAAGRGLQLLFYSVGIGQISSEVPQNLSASRPQDRQFILSSKKLLLSDSGFYLCAWSATRTRGNTIYFGEGSWLTVV.

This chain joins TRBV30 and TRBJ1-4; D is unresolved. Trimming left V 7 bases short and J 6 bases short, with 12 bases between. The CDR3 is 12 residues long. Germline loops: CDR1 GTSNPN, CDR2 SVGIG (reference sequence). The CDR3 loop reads CASLGGDEKLFF. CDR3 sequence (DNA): TGTGCCTCTCTGGGAGGAGATGAAAAACTGTTTTTT.

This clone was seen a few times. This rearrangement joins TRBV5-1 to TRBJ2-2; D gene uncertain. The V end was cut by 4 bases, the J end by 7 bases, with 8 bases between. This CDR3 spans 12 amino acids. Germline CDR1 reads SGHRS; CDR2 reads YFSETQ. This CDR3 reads CASSPVRGELFF. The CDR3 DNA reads TGCGCCAGCAGCCCCGTTCGCGGGGAGCTGTTTTTT.

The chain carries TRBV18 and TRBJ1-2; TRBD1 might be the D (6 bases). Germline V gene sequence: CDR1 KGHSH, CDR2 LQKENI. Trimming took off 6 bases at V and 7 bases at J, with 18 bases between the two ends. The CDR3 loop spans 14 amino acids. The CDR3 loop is CASSPDRMVGGYTF. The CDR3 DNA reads TGTGCCAGCTCCCCCGACAGGATGGTTGGTGGCTACACCTTC. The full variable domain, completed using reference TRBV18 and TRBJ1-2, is NAGVMQNPRHLVRRRGQEARLRCSPMKGHSHVYWYRQLPEEGLKFMVYLQKENIIDESGMPKERFSAEFPKEGPSILRIQQVVRGDSAAYFCASSPDRMVGGYTFGSGTRLTVV.

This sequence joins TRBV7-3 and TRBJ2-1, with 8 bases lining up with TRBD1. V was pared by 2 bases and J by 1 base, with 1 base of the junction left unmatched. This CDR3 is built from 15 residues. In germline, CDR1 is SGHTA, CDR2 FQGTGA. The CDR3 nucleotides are TGTGCCAGCAGCTTAGGACAGGGTTCCTACAATGAGCAGTTCTTC. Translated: CASSLGQGSYNEQFF.

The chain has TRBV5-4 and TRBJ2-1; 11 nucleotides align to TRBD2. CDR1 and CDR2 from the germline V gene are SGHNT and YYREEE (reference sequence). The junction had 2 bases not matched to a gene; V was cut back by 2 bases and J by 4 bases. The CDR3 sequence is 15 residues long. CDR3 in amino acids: CASSLTSGGYNEQFF. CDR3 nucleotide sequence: TGTGCCAGCAGCTTAACTAGCGGGGGTTACAATGAGCAGTTCTTC.

In nucleotides, the CDR3 is TGTGCCAGCAGCTTGCTACAGCCAGGTCGTATAGGTGAGACCCAGTACTTC. This translates into CASSLLQPGRIGETQYF. The chain recombines TRBV5-6 with TRBJ2-5; no clear D gene. The V gene lost 1 base and the J gene lost 5 bases, with 21 bases spanning the gap. Germline V gives CDR1 SGHDT, CDR2 YYEEEE. The CDR3 sequence is 17 residues long.

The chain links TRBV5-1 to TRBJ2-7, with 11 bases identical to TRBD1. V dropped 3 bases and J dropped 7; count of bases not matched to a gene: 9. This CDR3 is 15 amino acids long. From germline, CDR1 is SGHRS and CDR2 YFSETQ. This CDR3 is CASSSNPGQGGEQYF. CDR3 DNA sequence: TGCGCCAGCAGCTCCAATCCGGGACAGGGGGGAGAGCAGTACTTC.

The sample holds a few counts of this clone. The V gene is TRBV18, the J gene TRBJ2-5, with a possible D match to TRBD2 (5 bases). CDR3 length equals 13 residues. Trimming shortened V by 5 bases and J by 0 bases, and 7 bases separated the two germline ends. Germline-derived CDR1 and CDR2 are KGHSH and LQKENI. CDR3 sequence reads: CASSTGYQETQYF. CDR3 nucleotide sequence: TGTGCCAGCTCAACGGGGTACCAAGAGACCCAGTACTTC.